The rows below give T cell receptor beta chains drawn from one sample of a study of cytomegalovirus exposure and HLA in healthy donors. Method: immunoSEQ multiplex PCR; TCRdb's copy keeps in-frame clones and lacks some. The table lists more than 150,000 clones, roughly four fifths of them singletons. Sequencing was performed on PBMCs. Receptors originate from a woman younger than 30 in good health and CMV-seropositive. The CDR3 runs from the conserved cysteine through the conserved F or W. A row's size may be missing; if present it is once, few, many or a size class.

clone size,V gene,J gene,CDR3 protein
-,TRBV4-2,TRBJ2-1,CASSLQLAGDYNEQFF
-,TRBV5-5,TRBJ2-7,CASSLERYGQSYEQYF
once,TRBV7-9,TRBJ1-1,CASSYPGVNTEAFF
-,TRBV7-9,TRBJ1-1,CASSPSGQGLNTEAFF
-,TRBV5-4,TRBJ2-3,CASSLGLDTQYF
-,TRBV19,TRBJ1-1,CASTDLPTGLGNRAFF
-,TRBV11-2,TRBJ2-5,CASSSLGGTQYF
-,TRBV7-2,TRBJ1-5,CASGIRGNQPQHF
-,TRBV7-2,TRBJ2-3,CASSLDGTLRGADTQYF
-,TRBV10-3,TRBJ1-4,CAISRQARDSGSEKLFF
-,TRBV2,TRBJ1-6,CASSDEFTYNSPLHF
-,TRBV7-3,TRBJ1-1,CASSQETGGNTEAFF
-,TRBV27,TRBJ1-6,CASSPGGSYNSPLHF
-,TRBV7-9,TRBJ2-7,CASSLSRGEGEQYF
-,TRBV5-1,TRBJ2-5,CASSFGDRGPQETQYF
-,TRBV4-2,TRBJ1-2,CASSQGSGVNYGYTF
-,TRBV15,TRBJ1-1,CATSREQGWGEAFF
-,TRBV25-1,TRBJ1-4,CASRGGSKEKLFF
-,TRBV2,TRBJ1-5,CASSWVGGLQPQHF
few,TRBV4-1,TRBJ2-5,CASSQVESSRDSTETQYF
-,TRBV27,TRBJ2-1,CASSWGGRRNEQFF
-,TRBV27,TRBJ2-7,CASSFFRDRERQYF
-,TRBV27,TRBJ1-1,CASSLRGGNTEAFF
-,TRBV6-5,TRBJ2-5,CASRTRTTQAQYF
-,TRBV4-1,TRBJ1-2,CASSHPDRGTYGYTF
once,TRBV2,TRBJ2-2,CASSTGGYTGELFF
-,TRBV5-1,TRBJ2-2,CASSLPVGELFF
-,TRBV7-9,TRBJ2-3,CASSFPFVGDTQYF
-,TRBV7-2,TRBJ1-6,CASSLQGYNSPLHF
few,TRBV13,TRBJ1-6,CASSRTGTENSPLHF
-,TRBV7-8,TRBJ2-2,CASSLARRLAGPTGELFF
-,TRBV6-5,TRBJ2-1,CASSRLAYNEQFF
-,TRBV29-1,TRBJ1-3,CSAVTGTGLNTIYF
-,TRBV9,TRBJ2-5,CASSVAGGEGETQYF
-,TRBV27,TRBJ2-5,CASSSGGTAQETQYF
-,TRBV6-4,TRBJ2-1,CASQPGQEQFF
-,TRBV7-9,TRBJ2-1,CASSFVDWMFF
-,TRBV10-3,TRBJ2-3,CAISPGTSISDTQYF
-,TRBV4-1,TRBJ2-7,CASSQKGLTGEGSYEQYF
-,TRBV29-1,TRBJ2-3,CSVLSSGVADTQYF
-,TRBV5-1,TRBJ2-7,CASSGDSTSYEQYF
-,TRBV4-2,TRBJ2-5,CASSQGTPGTQYF
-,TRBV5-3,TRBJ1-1,CARPMASVGIKNTEAFF
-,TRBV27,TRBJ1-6,CASSHRQYNSPLHF
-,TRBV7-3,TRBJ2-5,CASSPGVQETQYF
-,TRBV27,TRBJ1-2,CASSPRGGADGYTF
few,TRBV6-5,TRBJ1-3,CASTRDENTIYF
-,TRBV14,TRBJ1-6,CASSQTTGLNSPLHF
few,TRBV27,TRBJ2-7,CASSPGGAEYF
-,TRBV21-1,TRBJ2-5,CASSLNRQEQETQYF
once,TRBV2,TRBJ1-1,CASSVRWTGNTEAFF
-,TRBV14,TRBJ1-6,CASSQDRGINSPLHF
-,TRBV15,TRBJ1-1,CATSRDRGLGGEAFF
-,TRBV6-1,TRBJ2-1,CASKLAGGRNEQFF
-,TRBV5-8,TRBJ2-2,CASSLLTAGGELFF
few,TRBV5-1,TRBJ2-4,CASSLSQGASQYF
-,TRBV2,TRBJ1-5,CASTKGLGGFNQPQHF